The text below deals with one T cell receptor (beta chain). No antigen is known for it. This record comes from a study of T-cell memory formation after mild COVID-19. Study background: TCR clusters mostly belonged to single donors. Study-wide results and caveats: The CD4+ clones that contracted clustered mainly within CM and EM, and the CD8+ clones concentrated in EMRA. Pre-infection memory showed some responding clones, and this suggested that cross-reactive memory joined.

The V gene's germline CDR1 is MNHEY and CDR2 SVGAGI. The V end was cut by 5 bases, the J end by 7 bases, with 20 bases between. The CDR3 is 15 residues long. From 5'RACE with constant-segment primers came TCR alpha and TCR beta cDNA libraries that carried sample barcodes and UMIs. TCRdb ran MiXCR on the 5' RACE reads and lists one entry per CDR3 protein. The table lists approximately 82,000 distinct CDR3 sequences, roughly 13% of them singletons, with around 41% in the top ten. The sample consisted of PBMCs or a T cell subset sorted from them (not recorded which). The receptor was derived from a man aged 18-30 years who had mild COVID-19 (a few samples of this study predate the infection). Cell type and time point are not known. The chain uses TRBV6-5 and TRBJ1-2, with D perhaps TRBD1 (5 bases). The CDR3, as DNA: TGTGCCAGCAGTACGGATACGCAGGGACGTTTTGGCTACACCTTC. It translates to CASSTDTQGRFGYTF.